This TCR beta chain was sequenced in a study of breast tumors, draining lymph nodes, adjacent tissues. Study-level results: Tumors had less TCR diversity than lymph nodes, more than nontumor tissue. Data fit most tumor T cells coming from lymph node, expanding in tumor. Luminal-like breast cancer showed significantly greater tumor-nontumor repertoire similarity than basal-like breast cancer did. Data only fit, rather than demonstrated, lymph node origin of most tumor T cells.

TCRdb reprocessed the multiplex PCR reads via MiXCR and lists one record per CDR3 protein. Here the sample spans 75,000 to 100,000 distinct CDR3 sequences, around 20% being singletons. CDR3 length equals 18 residues. Trimming stripped 0 bases from V and 2 bases from J, with 20 bases between. Germline-derived CDR1 and CDR2 are DFQATT and SNEGSKA (reference sequence). In its sample, this clonotype was seen many times. The target antigen is unknown. The lymph nodes were axillary draining lymph nodes from breast cancer patients. The chain is built from TRBV20-1 and TRBJ1-3; perhaps TRBD1 as D (6 bases). The sequenced sample consisted of axillary lymph node tissue. This clonotype originated in a female donor with breast cancer. Some clones in this sample may be carry-over from other donors' samples. This chain's CDR3 is CSARDQGRGRLAGNTIYF. In DNA form, the CDR3 reads TGCAGTGCTAGAGATCAGGGGAGAGGGAGGCTAGCTGGAAACACCATATATTTT.